This T cell receptor (beta chain) comes out of a study of T-cell memory formation after mild COVID-19. Study summary: Each donor largely had its own TCR clusters.

This clonotype was found a few times. Its specificity is unknown. Whole-study findings and limits: CD4+ contracting clones were mainly CM and EM; CD8+ ones, EMRA.

The germline gives CDR1 SGHRS, CDR2 YFSETQ. This CDR3 region has 14 residues. V shed 3 bases, J shed 5 bases, and the junction held 5 bases outside the gene matches. The authors produced TCR alpha and TCR beta cDNA libraries with sample barcodes and UMIs by 5'RACE using constant-segment primers. TCRdb reprocessed the 5' RACE reads via MiXCR and lists one record per CDR3 protein. In the table there are about 340,000 distinct CDR3 sequences, approximately 15% of which are singletons. This sequence originates from a man between 18 and 29 years old who had mild COVID-19 (a few samples of this study predate the infection). Cell type and time point are not known. The sample taken for sequencing was PBMCs or a T cell subset sorted from them (not recorded which). The J gene is TRBJ2-1, the V gene TRBV5-1; 7 bases fit TRBD2. The CDR3: CASSYLAEHNEQFF. The CDR3 DNA follows: TGCGCCAGCAGCTATCTAGCGGAGCACAATGAGCAGTTCTTC.